This TCR beta chain stems from a study of blood T cell repertoires in COVID-19. As for the study in general: Some COVID-19 samples were acute and others convalescent; all came from the United States, Italy and Spain.

The data were produced by immunoSEQ multiplex PCR, yet TCRdb's version contains in-frame clones alone and is incomplete. The sample lists fewer than 110,000 clones, 88% occurring once. This clone appeared once. Sequencing was done on a sample of peripheral blood. The receptor was derived from a man in his forties or fifties with active or convalescent COVID-19.

This CDR3 reads CASSTTPMNTGELFF. In nucleotides, the CDR3 is TGTGCCAGCAGCACTACGCCCATGAACACCGGGGAGCTGTTTTTT. The chain employs TRBV7-9 and TRBJ2-2, with D unresolved. There are 15 residues in the CDR3. Germline assignment: CDR1 SEHNR and CDR2 FQNEAQ (reference sequence). Trimming took 5 bases from V and 1 from J, leaving 11 bases between them.